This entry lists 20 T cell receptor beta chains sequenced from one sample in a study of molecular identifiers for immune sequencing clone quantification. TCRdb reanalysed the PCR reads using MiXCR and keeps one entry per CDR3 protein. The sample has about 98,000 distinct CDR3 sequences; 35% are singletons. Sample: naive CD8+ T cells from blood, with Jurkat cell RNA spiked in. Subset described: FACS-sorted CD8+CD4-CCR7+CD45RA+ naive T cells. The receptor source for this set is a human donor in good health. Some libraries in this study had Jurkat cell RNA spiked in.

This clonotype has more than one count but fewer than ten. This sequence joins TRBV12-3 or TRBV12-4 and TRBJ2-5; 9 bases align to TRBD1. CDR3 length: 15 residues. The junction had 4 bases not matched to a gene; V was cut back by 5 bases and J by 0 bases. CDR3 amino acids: CASSGTGPYQETQYF. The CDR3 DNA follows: TGTGCCAGCAGTGGGACAGGGCCGTACCAAGAGACCCAGTACTTC.

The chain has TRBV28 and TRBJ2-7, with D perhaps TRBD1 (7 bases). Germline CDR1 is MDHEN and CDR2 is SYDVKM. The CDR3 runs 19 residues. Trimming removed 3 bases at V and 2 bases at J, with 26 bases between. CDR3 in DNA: TGTGCCAGCAGTTTGCGTTCGCCCGTTCGGAGGGACAGCGCCTACGAGCAGTACTTC. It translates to CASSLRSPVRRDSAYEQYF.

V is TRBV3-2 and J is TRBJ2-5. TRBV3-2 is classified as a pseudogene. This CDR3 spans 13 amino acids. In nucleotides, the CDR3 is TGTGCCAGCAGTGCGTCCAGCCAAGAGACCCAGTACTTC. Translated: CASSASSQETQYF.

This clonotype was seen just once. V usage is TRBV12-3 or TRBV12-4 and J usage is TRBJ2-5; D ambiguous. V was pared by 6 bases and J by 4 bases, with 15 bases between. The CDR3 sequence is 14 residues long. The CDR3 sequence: CASRGDPPRETQYF. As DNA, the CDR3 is TGTGCCAGCAGAGGAGACCCTCCCCGAGAGACCCAGTACTTC.

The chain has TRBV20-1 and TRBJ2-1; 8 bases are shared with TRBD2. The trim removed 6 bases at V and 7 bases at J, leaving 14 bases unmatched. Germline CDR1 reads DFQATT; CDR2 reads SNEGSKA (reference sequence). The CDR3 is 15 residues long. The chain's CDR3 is CSAPRGLAGKNEQFF. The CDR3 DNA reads TGCAGTGCCCCCAGAGGGTTAGCGGGAAAAAATGAGCAGTTCTTC.

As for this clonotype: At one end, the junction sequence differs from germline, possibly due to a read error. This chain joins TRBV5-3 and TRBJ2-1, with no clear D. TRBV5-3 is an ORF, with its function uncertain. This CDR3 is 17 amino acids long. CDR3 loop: CASSLAPAPYSPNEQFF. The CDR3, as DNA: TGTGCCAGCAGCTTGGCACCAGCTCCTTACTCTCCCAATGAGCAGTTCTTC.

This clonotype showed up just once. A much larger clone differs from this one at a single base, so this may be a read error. This CDR3 is CCATDRNYEQYF. CDR3 sequence (DNA): TGCTGTGCTACGGACAGGAACTACGAGCAGTACTTC. This chain connects TRBV20-1 to TRBJ2-7; 7 bases map to TRBD1. CDR3 length equals 12 residues. Per germline, CDR1 DFQATT and CDR2 SNEGSKA (reference sequence).

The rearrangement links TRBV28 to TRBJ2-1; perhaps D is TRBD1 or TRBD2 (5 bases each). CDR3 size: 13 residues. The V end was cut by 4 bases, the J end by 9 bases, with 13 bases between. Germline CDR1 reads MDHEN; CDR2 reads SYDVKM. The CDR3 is CASSWAGGAEQFF. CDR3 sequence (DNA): TGTGCCAGCAGTTGGGCTGGGGGTGCTGAGCAGTTCTTC.

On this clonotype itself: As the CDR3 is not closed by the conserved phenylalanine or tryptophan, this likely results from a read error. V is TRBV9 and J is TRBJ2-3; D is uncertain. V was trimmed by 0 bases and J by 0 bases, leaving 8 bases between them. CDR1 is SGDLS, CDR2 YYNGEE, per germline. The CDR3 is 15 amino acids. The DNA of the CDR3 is TGTGCCAGCAGCGTAGACCGCGGTAGCACAGATACGCAGTATTAT. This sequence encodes CASSVDRGSTDTQYY.

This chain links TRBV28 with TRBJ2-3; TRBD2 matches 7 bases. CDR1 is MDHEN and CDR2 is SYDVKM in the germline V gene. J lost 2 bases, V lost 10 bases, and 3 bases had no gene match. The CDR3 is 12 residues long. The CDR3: CATGRTTDTQYF. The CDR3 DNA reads TGTGCCACCGGGAGGACCACAGATACGCAGTATTTT. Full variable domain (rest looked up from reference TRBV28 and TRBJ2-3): DVKVTQSSRYLVKRTGEKVFLECVQDMDHENMFWYRQDPGLGLRLIYFSYDVKMKEKGDIPEGYSVSREKKERFSLILESASTNQTSMYLCATGRTTDTQYFGPGTRLTVL.

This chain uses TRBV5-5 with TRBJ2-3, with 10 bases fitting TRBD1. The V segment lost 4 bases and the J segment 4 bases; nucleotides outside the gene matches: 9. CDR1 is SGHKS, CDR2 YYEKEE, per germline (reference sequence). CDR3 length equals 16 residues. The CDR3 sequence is CASSTPGQGIADTQYF. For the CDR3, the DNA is TGTGCCAGCAGCACACCGGGACAGGGGATAGCAGATACGCAGTATTTT.

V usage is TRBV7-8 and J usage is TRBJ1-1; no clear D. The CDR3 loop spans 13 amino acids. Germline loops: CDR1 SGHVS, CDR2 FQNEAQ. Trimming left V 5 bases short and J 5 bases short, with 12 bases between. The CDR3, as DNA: TGTGCCAGCAGCCCGGAAGGTGCGACTGAAGCTTTCTTT. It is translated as CASSPEGATEAFF. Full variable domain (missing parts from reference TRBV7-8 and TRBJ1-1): GAGVSQSPRYKVAKRGQDVALRCDPISGHVSLFWYQQALGQGPEFLTYFQNEAQLDKSGLPSDRFFAERPEGSVSTLKIQRTQQEDSAVYLCASSPEGATEAFFGQGTRLTVV.

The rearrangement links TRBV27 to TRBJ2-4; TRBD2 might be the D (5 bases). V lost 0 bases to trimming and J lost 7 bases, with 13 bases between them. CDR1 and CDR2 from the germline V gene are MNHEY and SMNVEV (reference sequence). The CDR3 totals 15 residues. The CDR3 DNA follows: TGTGCCAGCAGTTTATCGTCCAGCAGAGGGAACATTCAGTACTTC. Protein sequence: CASSLSSSRGNIQYF.

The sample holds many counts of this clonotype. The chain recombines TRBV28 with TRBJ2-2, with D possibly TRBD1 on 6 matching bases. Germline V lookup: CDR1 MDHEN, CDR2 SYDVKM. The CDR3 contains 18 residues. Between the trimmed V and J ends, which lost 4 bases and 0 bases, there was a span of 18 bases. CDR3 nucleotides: TGTGCCAGCAGTTCTCCTGGAGTGGGGGCAACGAACACCGGGGAGCTGTTTTTT. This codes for CASSSPGVGATNTGELFF.

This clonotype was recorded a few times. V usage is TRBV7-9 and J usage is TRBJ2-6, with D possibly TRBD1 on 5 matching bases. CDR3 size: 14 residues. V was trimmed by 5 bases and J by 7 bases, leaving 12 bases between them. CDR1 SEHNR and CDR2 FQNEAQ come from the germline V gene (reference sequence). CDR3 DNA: TGTGCCAGCAGCGAAGGGGTGCAAGCCAACGTCCTGACTTTC. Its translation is CASSEGVQANVLTF.

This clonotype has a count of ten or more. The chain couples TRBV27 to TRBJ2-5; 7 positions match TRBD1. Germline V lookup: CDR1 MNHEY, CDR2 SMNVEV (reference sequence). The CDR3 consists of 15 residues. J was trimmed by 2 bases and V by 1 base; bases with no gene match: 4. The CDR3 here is CASSLFPGQQETQYF. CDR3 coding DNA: TGTGCCAGCAGTTTATTTCCGGGACAGCAAGAGACCCAGTACTTC.

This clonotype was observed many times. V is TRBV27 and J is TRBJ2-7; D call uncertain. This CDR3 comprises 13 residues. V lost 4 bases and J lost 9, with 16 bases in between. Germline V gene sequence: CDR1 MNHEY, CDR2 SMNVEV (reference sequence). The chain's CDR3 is CASSWSLLRAQYF. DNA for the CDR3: TGTGCCAGCAGTTGGTCACTGCTCCGGGCGCAGTACTTC.

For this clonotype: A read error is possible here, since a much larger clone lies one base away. CDR3 DNA: TGTGCCAGCAGCCCGGGACTGTCCCACGAGCAGTACTTC. Protein: CASSPGLSHEQYF. The chain carries TRBV7-6 and TRBJ2-7; a weak D match, TRBD2 (6 bases). V was trimmed by 5 bases and J by 5 bases, leaving 13 bases between them. Germline lookup yields CDR1 SGHVS and CDR2 FNYEAQ. The CDR3 is made up of 13 amino acids.

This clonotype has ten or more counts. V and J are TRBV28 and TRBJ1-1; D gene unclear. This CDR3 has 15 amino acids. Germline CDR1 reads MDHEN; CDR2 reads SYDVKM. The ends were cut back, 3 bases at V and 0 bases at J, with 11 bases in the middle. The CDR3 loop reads CASSFLTLLNTEAFF. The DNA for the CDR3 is TGTGCCAGCAGTTTTTTGACCCTCCTGAACACTGAAGCTTTCTTT.

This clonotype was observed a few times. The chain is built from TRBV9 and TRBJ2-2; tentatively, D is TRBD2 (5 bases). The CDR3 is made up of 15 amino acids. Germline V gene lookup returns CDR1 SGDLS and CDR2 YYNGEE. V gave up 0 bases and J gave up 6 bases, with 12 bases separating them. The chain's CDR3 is CASSVGIGSAGELFF. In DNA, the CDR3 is TGTGCCAGCAGCGTAGGGATTGGGAGCGCCGGGGAGCTGTTTTTT.